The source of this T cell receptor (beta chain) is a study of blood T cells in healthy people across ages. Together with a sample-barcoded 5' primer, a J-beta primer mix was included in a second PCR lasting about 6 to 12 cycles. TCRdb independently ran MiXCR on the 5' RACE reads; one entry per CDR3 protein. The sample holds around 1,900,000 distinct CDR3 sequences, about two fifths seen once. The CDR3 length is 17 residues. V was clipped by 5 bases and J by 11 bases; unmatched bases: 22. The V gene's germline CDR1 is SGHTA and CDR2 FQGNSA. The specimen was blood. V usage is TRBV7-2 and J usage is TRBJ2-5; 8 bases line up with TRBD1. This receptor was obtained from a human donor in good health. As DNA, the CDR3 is TGTGCCAGCAGCCGTTGGGGTACCGGCAGGGGGCTGGGGGAGCAGTACTTC. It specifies CASSRWGTGRGLGEQYF.